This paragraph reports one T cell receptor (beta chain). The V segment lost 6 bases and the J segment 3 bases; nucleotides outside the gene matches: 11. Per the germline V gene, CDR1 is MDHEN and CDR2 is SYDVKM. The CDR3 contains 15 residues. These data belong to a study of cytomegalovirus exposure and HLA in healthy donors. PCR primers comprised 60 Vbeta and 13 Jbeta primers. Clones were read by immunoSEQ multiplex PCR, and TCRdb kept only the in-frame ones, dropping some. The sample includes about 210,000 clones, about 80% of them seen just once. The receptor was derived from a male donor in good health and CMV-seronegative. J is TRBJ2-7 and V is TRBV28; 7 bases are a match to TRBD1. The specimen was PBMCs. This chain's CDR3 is CASSIPMAGGYEQYF. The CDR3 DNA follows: TGTGCCAGCAGCATCCCAATGGCAGGGGGCTACGAGCAGTACTTC.